The clone carrying this TCR beta chain occurred many times. The antigen remains undetermined. These data belong to a study of CD8 T cells in ankylosing spondylitis. In making TCR beta libraries, quantitative 5'-RACE with molecular barcodes was used. MiXCR, run by TCRdb on the 5' RACE reads, gives a single entry per CDR3 protein. Here the sample spans fewer than 250,000 distinct CDR3 sequences, around a quarter being singletons. Regarding the study as a whole: Blood from ankylosing spondylitis patients appeared to carry a characteristic roughly 8-variant TCR beta motif.

Germline V lookup: CDR1 SGHDT, CDR2 YYEEEE. The CDR3 extends over 14 amino acids. The ends lost 1 base at V and 5 bases at J; junction bases unmatched: 4. This TCR came from a male donor with ankylosing spondylitis or in good health (not recorded which). Sequencing was performed on blood, either unsorted or a sorted T cell fraction (not recorded which). V gene TRBV5-6 combines with J gene TRBJ2-5; TRBD1 matches at 8 bases. The CDR3 spells CASSLPRTGETQYF. The CDR3 nucleotides read TGTGCCAGCAGCTTGCCACGGACAGGGGAGACCCAGTACTTC. Combining the CDR3 with reference TRBV5-6 and TRBJ2-5 gives the whole variable domain DAGVTQSPTHLIKTRGQQVTLRCSPKSGHDTVSWYQQALGQGPQFIFQYYEEEERQRGNFPDRFSGHQFPNYSSELNVNALLLGDSALYLCASSLPRTGETQYFGPGTRLLVL.